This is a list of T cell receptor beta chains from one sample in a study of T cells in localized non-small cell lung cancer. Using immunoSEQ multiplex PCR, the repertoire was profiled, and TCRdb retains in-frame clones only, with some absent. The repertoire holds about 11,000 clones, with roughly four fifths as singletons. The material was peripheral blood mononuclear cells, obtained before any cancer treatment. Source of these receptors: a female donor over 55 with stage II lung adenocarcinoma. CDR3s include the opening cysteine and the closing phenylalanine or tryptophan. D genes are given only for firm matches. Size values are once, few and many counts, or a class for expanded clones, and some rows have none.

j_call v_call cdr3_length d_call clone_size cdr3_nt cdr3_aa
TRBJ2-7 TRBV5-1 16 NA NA TGCGCCAGCAGCTTGGGAACTACAGGGTATGGCTACGAGCAGTACTTC CASSLGTTGYGYEQYF
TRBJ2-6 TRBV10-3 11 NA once TGTGCCACCTACGGGGCCAACGTCCTGACTTTC CATYGANVLTF
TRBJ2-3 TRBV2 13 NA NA TGTGCCAGCATATCAGGAGTTCGAGATACGCAGTATTTT CASISGVRDTQYF
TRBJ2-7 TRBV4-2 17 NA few TGTGCCAGCAGCCAAGTCGTATCTTTGACAGAACCCTACGAGCAGTACTTC CASSQVVSLTEPYEQYF
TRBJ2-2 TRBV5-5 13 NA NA TGTGCCAGCAGCTTTCTGCTGTTCGGGGAGCTGTTTTTT CASSFLLFGELFF
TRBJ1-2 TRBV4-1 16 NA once TGCGCCAGCAGCCTAGATCTTGACCGAAAGACCTATGGCTACACCTTC CASSLDLDRKTYGYTF
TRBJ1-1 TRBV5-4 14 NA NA TGTGCCAGCAGCTTTGGGGAGTACTACGCTGAAGCTTTCTTT CASSFGEYYAEAFF
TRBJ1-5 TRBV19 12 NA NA TGTGCCAGTAGTACCCGAGGGATGTCCCAGCATTTT CASSTRGMSQHF
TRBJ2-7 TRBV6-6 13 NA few TGTGCCAGCAGTTATCCGGACACTACCGAGCAGTACTTC CASSYPDTTEQYF
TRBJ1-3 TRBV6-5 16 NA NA TGTGCCAGCAGTTACTCGACGGTACACTCTGGAAACACCATATATTTT CASSYSTVHSGNTIYF
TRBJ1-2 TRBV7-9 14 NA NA TGTGCCAGCAGCTTAGGTCCAGCTAACTATGGCTACACCTTC CASSLGPANYGYTF
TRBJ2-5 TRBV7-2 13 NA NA TGTGCCAGCAGCTTGTTACAGGGAGGGACCCAGTACTTC CASSLLQGGTQYF
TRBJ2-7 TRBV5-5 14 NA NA TGTGCCAGCAGCTTGGGAGGGAACGGCTACGAGCAGTACTTC CASSLGGNGYEQYF
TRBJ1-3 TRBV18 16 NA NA TGTGCCAGCTCACCACGGGGGGACTTCTATGGAAACACCATATATTTT CASSPRGDFYGNTIYF
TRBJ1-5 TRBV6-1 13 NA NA TGTGCCAGCAGCCCGAATTATAATCAGCCCCAGCATTTT CASSPNYNQPQHF
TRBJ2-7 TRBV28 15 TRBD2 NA TGTGCCAGCAGTTTCGGGCTAGCGGGAGTCTACGAGCAGTACTTC CASSFGLAGVYEQYF
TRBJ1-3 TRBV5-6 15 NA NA TGTGCCAGCAGCCGATTGGAGCTGGGAGGAAACACCATATATTTT CASSRLELGGNTIYF